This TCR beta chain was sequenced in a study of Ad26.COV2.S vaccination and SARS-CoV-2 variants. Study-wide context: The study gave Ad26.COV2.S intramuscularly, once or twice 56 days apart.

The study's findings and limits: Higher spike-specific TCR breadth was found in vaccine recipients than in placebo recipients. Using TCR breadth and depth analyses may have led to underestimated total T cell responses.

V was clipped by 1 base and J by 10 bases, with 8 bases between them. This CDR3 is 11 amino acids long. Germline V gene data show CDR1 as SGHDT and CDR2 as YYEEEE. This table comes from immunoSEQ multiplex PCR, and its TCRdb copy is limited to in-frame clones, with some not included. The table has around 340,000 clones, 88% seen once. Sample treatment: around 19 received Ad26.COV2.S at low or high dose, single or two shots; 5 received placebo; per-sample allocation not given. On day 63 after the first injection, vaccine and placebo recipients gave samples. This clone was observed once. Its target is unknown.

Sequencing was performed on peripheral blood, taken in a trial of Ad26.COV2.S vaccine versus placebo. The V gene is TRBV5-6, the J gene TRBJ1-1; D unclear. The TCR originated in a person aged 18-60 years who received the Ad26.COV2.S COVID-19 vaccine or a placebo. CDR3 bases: TGTGCCAGCAGCTTGAGTGGGAGAGCTTTCTTT. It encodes CASSLSGRAFF. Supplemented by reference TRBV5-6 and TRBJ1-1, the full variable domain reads DAGVTQSPTHLIKTRGQQVTLRCSPKSGHDTVSWYQQALGQGPQFIFQYYEEEERQRGNFPDRFSGHQFPNYSSELNVNALLLGDSALYLCASSLSGRAFFGQGTRLTVV.